A selection of T cell receptor beta chains follows, all from one sample in a study of graft-versus-host responses after intestinal transplantation. These receptors' targets are unknown. Only in-frame clones appear in the TCRdb table, and some are missing; sequencing was by immunoSEQ multiplex PCR. The sample carries about 110,000 clones, around 92% recorded once. The sequenced sample was unstimulated CD8+ T cells sorted from spleen or lymph node cells, obtained before transplant. The source of these receptors is a human donor who was the organ donor for an intestinal transplant. The conserved cysteine and the conserved F or W are not part of the CDR3 here. The order of the fields is V gene, D gene, J gene, CDR3 protein. A D gene is named only where the DNA matches it firmly.

>TRBV30|TRBD2|TRBJ2-3
ACNPFLAGVADTQY
>TRBV6-1|TRBD1|TRBJ2-7
ASRQGAYEQY
>TRBV9|TRBD2|TRBJ2-1
ASSPYGGDEQF
>TRBV5-4|NA|TRBJ2-3
ASSTGFFVGNTQY
>TRBV5-6|NA|TRBJ1-1
ASSLGGEGTEAF
>TRBV27|NA|TRBJ1-5
ASSQSSNQPQH
>TRBV30|NA|TRBJ2-1
AWSGVDSVGYNEQF
>TRBV10-2|NA|TRBJ1-5
ASSEIGGNQPQH
>TRBV13|NA|TRBJ2-2
ASSLDHTHKRTGELF
>TRBV5-6|NA|TRBJ1-1
ASSLVPDRNTEAF
>TRBV25-1|TRBD2|TRBJ2-3
ASSEYPGGGTDTQY
>TRBV28|TRBD2|TRBJ2-7
ASSLGTSGPYEQY
>TRBV29-1|TRBD1|TRBJ2-3
SVESRGHDTQY
>TRBV28|NA|TRBJ2-5
ASSLSGEETQY
>TRBV28|NA|TRBJ2-7
ASSLGRGKHEQY
>TRBV4-1|NA|TRBJ1-2
ASSQGTTNYGYT
>TRBV27|TRBD2|TRBJ2-7
ASSLDSLKREIVDEQY
>TRBV7-8|NA|TRBJ1-6
ASRLEGGRNSPLH
>TRBV27|NA|TRBJ1-4
ASGLGPLKLF
>TRBV5-1|TRBD1|TRBJ2-7
ASSWNPRDSPYEQY
>TRBV15|NA|TRBJ2-1
ATSSYGTRGEQF
>TRBV19|NA|TRBJ2-3
ASSIDRTSTDTQY
>TRBV27|TRBD1|TRBJ1-2
ASSLGQGADGYT
>TRBV4-1|NA|TRBJ2-1
ASSQVERREQF
>TRBV5-1|NA|TRBJ2-3
ASSLESAPDTQY
>TRBV29-1|TRBD2|TRBJ2-5
SAPGGTSGVQETQY
>TRBV2|TRBD2|TRBJ2-7
ASSEAGGPYEQY
>TRBV19|TRBD1|TRBJ2-7
ASRPYRGDLTYEQY
>TRBV6-1|NA|TRBJ1-2
ASSRAPSPTYGYT
>TRBV5-1|NA|TRBJ2-5
ASSIWTGETQY
>TRBV7-9|TRBD1|TRBJ1-1
ASSPGGMNTEAF
>TRBV5-5|NA|TRBJ2-2
ASSLGTPYYTGELF
>TRBV19|NA|TRBJ1-5
ASRKLRRSNQPQH
>TRBV7-6|TRBD2|TRBJ2-2
ASSLGASGNTGELF
>TRBV27|NA|TRBJ2-7
ASSFSQGSYEQY
>TRBV6-5|TRBD2|TRBJ2-7
ASSPGTSGFYEQY
>TRBV10-1|TRBD2|TRBJ2-2
ASSGTSGTGELF
>TRBV5-5|TRBD2|TRBJ2-7
ASSYTSASSYEQY
>TRBV7-7|NA|TRBJ1-1
ASSRGIKNTEAF
>TRBV25-1|TRBD1|TRBJ2-3
ASSGKYDRVGTDTQY
>TRBV19|NA|TRBJ1-2
ASNRARGYGYT
>TRBV9|TRBD2|TRBJ2-5
ASSLHISGSAQETQY
>TRBV6-6|NA|TRBJ2-2
ASSYEGPTTGELF
>TRBV7-9|TRBD1|TRBJ1-2
ASRPWTGRDYGYT
>TRBV30|NA|TRBJ2-3
AWKRTSTDTQY
>TRBV19|NA|TRBJ1-1
ASRAGGTEAF
>TRBV9|TRBD1|TRBJ1-5
ASSAGQGGDQPQH
>TRBV5-6|TRBD1|TRBJ1-2
ASSTGQGHYGYT
>TRBV4-1|TRBD1|TRBJ2-2
ASSHPAGGETGELF
>TRBV13|NA|NA
ASSLGAYEQY
>TRBV4-3|NA|TRBJ1-1
ASSQLGDTEAF
>TRBV25-1|TRBD1|TRBJ2-7
ASSDRDRAYEQY
>TRBV9|TRBD2|TRBJ2-1
ASSVVAGGPYEQF
>TRBV6-6|NA|TRBJ1-5
ASSYEREWPQH
>TRBV19|TRBD2|TRBJ2-3
ASNPSGSGADTQY
>TRBV29-1|TRBD2|TRBJ2-1
SVELESGISYNEQF
>TRBV30|NA|TRBJ1-2
AWDGLNYGYT
>TRBV18|NA|TRBJ1-3
ASSPVTRSGNTIY
>TRBV28|NA|TRBJ1-1
ASTQIGTMNTEAF